What follows are 13 T cell receptor beta chains derived from one specimen sequenced in a study of response to subunit inactivated influenza vaccine. TCRdb re-called the RT-PCR reads through MiXCR, storing one row per CDR3 protein. The data contain about 520,000 distinct CDR3 sequences, roughly 11% of them singletons. Sequencing used PBMCs from blood, obtained 40 to 50 days after vaccination. Every receptor here comes from a man aged 50 to 59 who received an inactivated influenza vaccine.

This sequence joins TRBV7-2 and TRBJ2-1; D call uncertain. The ends were cut back, 1 base at V and 0 bases at J, with 7 bases in the middle. Germline V gene lookup returns CDR1 SGHTA and CDR2 FQGNSA. The CDR3 length is 15 residues. CDR3 DNA sequence: TGTGCCAGCAGCTTAGACACCTACTCCTACAATGAGCAGTTCTTC. Its translation is CASSLDTYSYNEQFF.

V and J are TRBV5-1 and TRBJ2-1, with D perhaps TRBD2 (6 bases). The CDR3 contains 14 residues. The germline gives CDR1 SGHRS, CDR2 YFSETQ. Between the trimmed V and J ends, which lost 1 base and 7 bases, there was a span of 12 bases. The CDR3 reads CASSLRARGNEQFF. CDR3 DNA sequence: TGCGCCAGCAGCTTGAGGGCTCGGGGGAATGAGCAGTTCTTC.

V gene TRBV20-1 combines with J gene TRBJ1-3, with TRBD1 as a possible D gene (5 bases). The CDR3 contains 12 residues. V was cut by 6 bases and J by 3 bases, with 9 bases left in between. Germline loops: CDR1 DFQATT, CDR2 SNEGSKA (reference sequence). CDR3 coding DNA: TGCAGTGCCCCGGACATTGGAAACACCATATATTTT. This codes for CSAPDIGNTIYF.

The table lists this clonotype with a few counts. CDR3: CASSLYRGQTTDTQYF. The DNA for the CDR3 is TGTGCCAGCAGCTTGTATAGGGGGCAGACCACAGATACGCAGTATTTT. The chain recombines TRBV5-6 with TRBJ2-3; 7 nucleotides line up with TRBD1. CDR3 length: 16 amino acids. Germline CDR1 and CDR2: SGHDT and YYEEEE. After removal of 1 base from V and 2 bases from J, the junction contained 7 bases not matched to a gene.

The table lists this clonotype with a few counts. V and J are TRBV2 and TRBJ2-1, with 11 nucleotides matching TRBD2. There are 19 residues in the CDR3. Germline CDR1 SNHLY, CDR2 FYNNEI. Unmatched junction bases numbered 17, after V lost 6 bases and J lost 4 bases. The DNA for the CDR3 is TGTGCCAGCAGGGGTGAGGGACATCCAGCTAGCGGGAGGTACAATGAGCAGTTCTTC. Translated, it gives CASRGEGHPASGRYNEQFF.

In its sample, this clonotype was seen many times. J is TRBJ2-7 and V is TRBV20-1, with D maybe TRBD1 (6 bases). Germline loops: CDR1 DFQATT, CDR2 SNEGSKA (reference sequence). V lost 0 bases and J lost 4, with 16 bases in between. This CDR3 contains 15 residues. CDR3 in DNA: TGCAGTGCTAGAGACCTTCTTGGGACAACTTACGAGCAGTACTTC. Residues: CSARDLLGTTYEQYF.

This clonotype was seen more than once but under ten times. CDR3 sequence: CASSFHGRLGNEQFF. The CDR3 DNA sequence: TGCGCCAGCAGCTTCCACGGGAGACTTGGTAATGAGCAGTTCTTC. The chain combines TRBV5-1 with TRBJ2-1, with D possibly TRBD2 on 6 matching bases. Trimming left V 2 bases short and J 7 bases short, with 16 bases between. The CDR3 loop spans 15 amino acids. Germline V gene data show CDR1 as SGHRS and CDR2 as YFSETQ.

About this clonotype itself: A much more abundant neighbour one base away suggests this may be a read error. This rearrangement joins TRBV5-1 to TRBJ1-4; the D is unclear. The CDR3 length is 13 residues. The V and J ends lost 0 bases and 10 bases respectively, with 10 bases between them. Germline V lookup: CDR1 SGHRS, CDR2 YFSETQ. CDR3 sequence (DNA): TGCGCCAGCAGCTTGGTGGGCGGTGGAAAACTGTTTTTT. Residues: CASSLVGGGKLFF.

This clonotype has only a few counts. This chain links TRBV6-5 with TRBJ2-1, with 10 positions matching TRBD2. The V and J ends lost 0 bases and 0 bases, in that order; junction bases with no gene match: 5. The CDR3 loop spans 18 amino acids. Germline V CDR1 and CDR2: MNHEY, SVGAGI. The chain's CDR3 is CASSYSSSGGSSYNEQFF. The DNA for the CDR3 is TGTGCCAGCAGTTACTCGAGTAGCGGGGGGAGCTCCTACAATGAGCAGTTCTTC.

J is TRBJ2-3 and V is TRBV6-5, with 15 bases aligning to TRBD2. J was trimmed by 5 bases and V by 0 bases; bases with no gene match: 3. Germline values: CDR1 MNHEY, CDR2 SVGAGI. This CDR3 comprises 17 residues. The CDR3 nucleotides read TGTGCCAGCAGTTACTCGGGACTAGCGGGGGGAGGAGATACGCAGTATTTT. This sequence encodes CASSYSGLAGGGDTQYF.

This clonotype came up a few times. The chain joins TRBV7-3 to TRBJ2-1; 10 bases agree with TRBD1. The germline V gene encodes CDR1 SGHTA and CDR2 FQGTGA. The CDR3 sequence is 14 residues long. V lost 4 bases, J lost 6 bases, and 3 bases stayed unmatched. The CDR3 reads CASSSGTGVNEQFF. Written as DNA, the CDR3 is TGTGCCAGCAGCTCCGGGACAGGGGTCAATGAGCAGTTCTTC.

This clonotype was detected a few times. V gene TRBV9 combines with J gene TRBJ1-2, with 8 nucleotides matching TRBD1. Unmatched junction bases numbered 9, after V lost 4 bases and J lost 4 bases. The CDR3 loop spans 15 amino acids. The V gene's germline CDR1 is SGDLS and CDR2 YYNGEE. In nucleotides, the CDR3 is TGTGCCAGCAGCCCTACTTCAGGGGGCGGCTATGGCTACACCTTC. Translated, it gives CASSPTSGGGYGYTF.

This clonotype occurred a few times. The V gene is TRBV29-1, the J gene TRBJ1-3, with D perhaps TRBD1 (6 bases). Germline loops: CDR1 SQVTM, CDR2 ANQGSEA. The ends were cut back, 4 bases at V and 2 bases at J, with 12 bases in the middle. The CDR3 sequence is 14 residues long. This CDR3 is CSVAVGAPGNTIYF. CDR3 DNA: TGCAGCGTTGCCGTGGGGGCCCCTGGAAACACCATATATTTT.